One sample yielded the 8 T cell receptor beta chains listed below, sequenced in a study of OX40 agonist ivuxolimab in advanced cancers. TCRdb's copy holds only in-frame clones and misses some; the assay was immunoSEQ multiplex PCR. This sample has about 62,000 clones, with 79% found just once. Material: CD4+ or CD8+ T cells sorted from blood, obtained in a trial of the OX40 agonist ivuxolimab. The receptors shown here come from an adult with an advanced solid tumor such as melanoma, head and neck, liver or kidney cancer.

This sequence joins TRBV14 and TRBJ1-2; D call uncertain. CDR1 is SGHDN, CDR2 FVKESK, per germline. Trimming cost V 0 bases and J 4 bases, with 12 bases left between them. The CDR3 sequence is 15 residues long. The CDR3 protein is CASSQDPTTPYGYTF. The CDR3 bases are TGTGCCAGCAGCCAAGATCCGACAACGCCCTATGGCTACACCTTC.

This chain connects TRBV28 to TRBJ1-1; D perhaps matches TRBD1 (6 bases). The CDR3 runs to 14 residues. V was trimmed by 8 bases and J by 3 bases, leaving 16 bases between them. In germline, CDR1 is MDHEN, CDR2 SYDVKM. CDR3 DNA sequence: TGTGCCAGCGTAGGAAACGGGGGCTACACTGAAGCTTTCTTT. Translated, it gives CASVGNGGYTEAFF.

This chain joins TRBV7-2 and TRBJ2-3; 8 positions match TRBD2. Germline V gives CDR1 SGHTA, CDR2 FQGNSA. The CDR3 runs to 14 residues. V was pared by 3 bases and J by 6 bases, with 5 bases of the junction left unmatched. As DNA, the CDR3 is TGTGCCAGCAGCTTTTCCCGGGGGGGCGATACGCAGTATTTT. Encoded protein: CASSFSRGGDTQYF. The variable domain in full, with the rest retrieved from reference TRBV7-2 and TRBJ2-3, is GAGVSQSPSNKVTEKGKDVELRCDPISGHTALYWYRQSLGQGLEFLIYFQGNSAPDKSGLPSDRFSAERTGGSVSTLTIQRTQQEDSAVYLCASSFSRGGDTQYFGPGTRLTVL.

The chain links TRBV6-6 to TRBJ2-5, with TRBD1 matching 9 bases. Trimming removed 3 bases from V and 6 bases from J; junction bases left unmatched: 5. Germline CDR1 reads MNHNY; CDR2 reads SVGAGI (reference sequence). CDR3 length equals 14 residues. The CDR3 region is CASSYLTGGQTQYF. CDR3 bases: TGTGCCAGCAGTTATTTGACAGGGGGACAGACCCAGTACTTC.

This chain uses TRBV30 with TRBJ2-7; tentative D call: TRBD2 (6 bases). CDR3 size: 13 residues. Germline V CDR1 and CDR2: GTSNPN, SVGIG (reference sequence). V lost 7 bases and J lost 0, with 13 bases in between. In DNA form, the CDR3 reads TGTGCCTCAGGACTATTCATCTCCTACGAGCAGTACTTC. Its protein product is CASGLFISYEQYF. The complete variable domain, with remaining parts taken from reference TRBV30 and TRBJ2-7, reads SQTIHQWPATLVQPVGSPLSLECTVEGTSNPNLYWYRQAAGRGLQLLFYSVGIGQISSEVPQNLSASRPQDRQFILSSKKLLLSDSGFYLCASGLFISYEQYFGPGTRLTVT.

This clone was counted a single time. V gene TRBV11-2 combines with J gene TRBJ1-5, with D hard to call. V lost 0 bases and J 0 bases, leaving 6 bases between the germline ends. The CDR3 extends over 15 amino acids. The germline V gene has CDR1 SGHAT and CDR2 FQNNGV. The CDR3 region has the DNA TGTGCCAGCAGCTTAGATCCCCTTAGCAATCAGCCCCAGCATTTT. It yields the protein CASSLDPLSNQPQHF. The full variable domain, with the rest looked up from reference TRBV11-2 and TRBJ1-5, is EAGVAQSPRYKIIEKRQSVAFWCNPISGHATLYWYQQILGQGPKLLIQFQNNGVVDDSQLPKDRFSAERLKGVDSTLKIQPAKLEDSAVYLCASSLDPLSNQPQHFGDGTRLSIL.

The table lists this clone with a few counts. The chain is built from TRBV7-3 and TRBJ2-1; 8 bases agree with TRBD1. This CDR3 contains 18 residues. The J segment lost 2 bases and the V segment lost 5 bases, leaving 14 bases of the junction unmatched. In germline, CDR1 is SGHTA, CDR2 FQGTGA. The CDR3: CASSPRAVTGGAYNEQFF. CDR3 coding DNA: TGTGCCAGCAGCCCACGTGCGGTCACAGGGGGAGCCTACAATGAGCAGTTCTTC.

This clone was counted only a few times. In DNA, the CDR3 is TGTGCCAGCAGCTTGGCCGAGGGCTATGGCTACACCTTC. It is translated as CASSLAEGYGYTF. The V gene is TRBV5-6, the J gene TRBJ1-2; D gene ambiguous. Per the germline V gene, CDR1 is SGHDT and CDR2 is YYEEEE. Trimming took off 0 bases at V and 4 bases at J, with 7 bases between the two ends. The CDR3 contains 13 residues.